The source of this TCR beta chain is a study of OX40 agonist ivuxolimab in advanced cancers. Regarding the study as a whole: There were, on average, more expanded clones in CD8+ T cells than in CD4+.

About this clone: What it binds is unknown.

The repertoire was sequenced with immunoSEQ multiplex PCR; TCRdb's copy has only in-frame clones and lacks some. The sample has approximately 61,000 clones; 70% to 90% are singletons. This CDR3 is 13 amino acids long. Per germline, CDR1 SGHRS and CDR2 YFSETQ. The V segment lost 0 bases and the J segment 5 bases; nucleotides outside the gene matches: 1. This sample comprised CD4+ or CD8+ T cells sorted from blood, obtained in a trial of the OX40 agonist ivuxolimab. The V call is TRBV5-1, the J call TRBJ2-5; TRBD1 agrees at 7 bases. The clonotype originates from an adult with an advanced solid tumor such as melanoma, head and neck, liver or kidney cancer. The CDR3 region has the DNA TGCGCCAGCAGCTTGGACAGGGGTGAGACCCAGTACTTC. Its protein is CASSLDRGETQYF.